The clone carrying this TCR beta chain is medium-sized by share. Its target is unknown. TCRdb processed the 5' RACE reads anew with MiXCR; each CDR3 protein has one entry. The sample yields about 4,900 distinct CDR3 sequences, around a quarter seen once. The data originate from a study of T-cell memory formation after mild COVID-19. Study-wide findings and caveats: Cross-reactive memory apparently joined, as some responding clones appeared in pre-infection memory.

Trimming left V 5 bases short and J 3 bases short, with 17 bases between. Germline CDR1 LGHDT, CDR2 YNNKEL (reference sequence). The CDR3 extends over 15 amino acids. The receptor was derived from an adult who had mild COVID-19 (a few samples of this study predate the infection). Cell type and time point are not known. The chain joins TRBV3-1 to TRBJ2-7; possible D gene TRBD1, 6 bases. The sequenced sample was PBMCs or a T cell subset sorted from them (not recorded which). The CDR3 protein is CASSSWTEGLYEQYF. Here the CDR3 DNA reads TGTGCCAGCAGCTCCTGGACAGAGGGCCTCTACGAGCAGTACTTC.